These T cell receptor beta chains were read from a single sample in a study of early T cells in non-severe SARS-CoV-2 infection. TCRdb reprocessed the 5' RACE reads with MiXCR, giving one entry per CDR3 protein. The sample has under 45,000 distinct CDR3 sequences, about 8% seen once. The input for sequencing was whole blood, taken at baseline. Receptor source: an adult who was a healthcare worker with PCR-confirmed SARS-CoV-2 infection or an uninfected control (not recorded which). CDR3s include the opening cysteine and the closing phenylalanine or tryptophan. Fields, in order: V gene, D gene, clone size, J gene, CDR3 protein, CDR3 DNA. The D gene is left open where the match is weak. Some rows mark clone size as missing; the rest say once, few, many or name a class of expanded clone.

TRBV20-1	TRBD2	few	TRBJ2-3	CSAPWTSGELWADTQYF	TGCAGTGCCCCCTGGACTAGCGGGGAGCTTTGGGCAGATACGCAGTATTTT
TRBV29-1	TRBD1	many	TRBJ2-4	CSVGTGGNIQYF	TGCAGCGTAGGGACAGGGGGCAACATTCAGTACTTC
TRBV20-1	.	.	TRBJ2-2	CSARDGNTGELFF	TGCAGTGCTCGTGACGGAAACACCGGGGAGCTGTTTTTT
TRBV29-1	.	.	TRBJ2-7	CSVVSRLGSYEQYF	TGCAGCGTTGTGAGTCGTTTGGGTTCCTACGAGCAGTACTTC
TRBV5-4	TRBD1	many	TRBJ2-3	CASRYRGTGRTTDTQYF	TGTGCCAGCAGATATCGAGGGACAGGGAGGACCACAGATACGCAGTATTTT
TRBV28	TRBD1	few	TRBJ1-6	CASSLGDSSVYF	TGTGCCAGCAGTTTAGGGGACAGTAGCGTATATTTT
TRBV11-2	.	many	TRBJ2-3	CASRIVDTQYF	TGTGCCAGCAGGATCGTAGATACGCAGTATTTT
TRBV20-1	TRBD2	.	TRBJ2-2	CSARSGGEAGELFF	TGCAGTGCTAGGTCGGGAGGGGAGGCCGGGGAGCTGTTTTTT
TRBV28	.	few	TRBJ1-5	CASSRPLAAEGQPQHF	TGTGCCAGCAGTCGTCCCCTGGCGGCGGAGGGTCAGCCCCAGCATTTT
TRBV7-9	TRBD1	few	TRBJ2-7	CASSPDRVPYEQYF	TGTGCCAGCAGCCCGGACAGGGTACCCTACGAGCAGTACTTC
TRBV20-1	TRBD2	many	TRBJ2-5	CSARVSGPETQYF	TGCAGTGCTAGAGTTAGCGGGCCAGAGACCCAGTACTTC
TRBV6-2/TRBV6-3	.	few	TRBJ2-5	CASSYRSSGETQYF	TGTGCCAGCAGTTACCGGAGCAGCGGCGAGACCCAGTACTTC
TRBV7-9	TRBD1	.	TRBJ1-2	CASSAQIKQGVSSYGYTF	TGTGCCAGCAGCGCACAGATAAAGCAGGGGGTTTCGTCGTATGGCTACACCTTC
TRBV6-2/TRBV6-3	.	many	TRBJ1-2	CAIKRGDYGYTF	TGTGCCATCAAGCGGGGAGACTATGGCTACACCTTC
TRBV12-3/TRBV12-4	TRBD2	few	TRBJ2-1	CASMRGDNEQFF	TGTGCCAGCATGCGGGGGGACAATGAGCAGTTCTTC
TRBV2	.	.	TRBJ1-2	CASSLQGGDGYTF	TGTGCCAGCAGCCTACAGGGTGGCGACGGCTACACCTTC
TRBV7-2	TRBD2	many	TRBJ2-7	CASSLGVNSGVRDEQYF	TGTGCCAGCAGCTTAGGTGTGAATAGCGGGGTTCGGGACGAGCAGTACTTC
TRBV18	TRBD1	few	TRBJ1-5	CASSPVDRVRDQPQHF	TGTGCCAGCTCGCCCGTGGACAGGGTCAGAGATCAGCCCCAGCATTTT
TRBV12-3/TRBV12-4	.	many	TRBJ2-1	CASAMGASGAYNEQFF	TGTGCCAGCGCAATGGGGGCGAGCGGGGCTTACAATGAGCAGTTCTTC
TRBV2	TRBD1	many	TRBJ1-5	CASSELTGNQPQHF	TGTGCCAGCAGTGAATTGACAGGGAATCAGCCCCAGCATTTT
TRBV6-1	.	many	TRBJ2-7	CASSEARPGHEQYF	TGTGCCAGCAGTGAAGCGCGTCCGGGTCACGAGCAGTACTTC
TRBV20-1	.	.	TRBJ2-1	CSASLEEFF	TGCAGTGCTAGTTTAGAGGAGTTCTTC
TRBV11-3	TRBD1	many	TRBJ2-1	CASSSRQGRFDEQFF	TGTGCCAGCAGCTCCAGACAGGGGAGGTTCGATGAGCAGTTCTTC
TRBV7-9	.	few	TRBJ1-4	CASSSLTFNEKLFF	TGTGCCAGCAGCTCCCTTACATTTAATGAAAAACTGTTTTTT
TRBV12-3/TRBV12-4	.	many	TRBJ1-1	CASSPYLRHAPNTEAFF	TGTGCCAGCAGTCCATACTTAAGACACGCGCCGAACACTGAAGCTTTCTTT
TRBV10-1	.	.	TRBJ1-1	CASSENAVDTEAFF	TGCGCCAGCAGTGAAAATGCCGTTGACACTGAAGCTTTCTTT
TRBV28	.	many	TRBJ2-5	CASAGDSKETQYF	TGTGCCAGCGCAGGAGACAGTAAAGAGACCCAGTACTTC
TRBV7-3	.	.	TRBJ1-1	CASSLRGGTNTEAFF	TGTGCCAGCAGCTTAAGAGGGGGAACGAACACTGAAGCTTTCTTT
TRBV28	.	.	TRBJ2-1	CASSSGTSLDEQFF	TGTGCCAGCAGTTCCGGGACCAGCCTGGATGAGCAGTTCTTC
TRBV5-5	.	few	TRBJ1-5	CASSLGGLKPQHF	TGTGCCAGCAGCTTGGGGGGATTGAAGCCCCAGCATTTT
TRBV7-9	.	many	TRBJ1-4	CASSSGLEKLFF	TGTGCCAGCAGCTCTGGCCTGGAAAAACTGTTTTTT
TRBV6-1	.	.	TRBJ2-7	CASSARERSSYEQYF	TGTGCCAGCAGTGCCCGGGAAAGGAGCTCCTACGAGCAGTACTTC
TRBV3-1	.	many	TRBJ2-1	CASRREGHEQFF	TGTGCCAGCAGGCGCGAAGGGCATGAGCAGTTCTTC
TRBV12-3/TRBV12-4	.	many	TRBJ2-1	CASSLEGPNYNEQFF	TGTGCCAGCAGTTTGGAGGGCCCAAACTACAATGAGCAGTTCTTC